This TCR beta chain was sequenced in a study of T-cell memory formation after mild COVID-19. Study-wide context: Each donor largely had its own TCR clusters.

The CDR3 sequence is 14 residues long. V gave up 3 bases and J gave up 1 base, with 10 bases separating them. Germline-derived CDR1 and CDR2 are DFQATT and SNEGSKA (reference sequence). TCRdb independently ran MiXCR on the 5' RACE reads; one entry per CDR3 protein. The repertoire consists of some 180,000 distinct CDR3 sequences, with 15% to 20% occurring once and the leading ten covering 3% to 4%. This receptor was identified in a man younger than 35 who had mild COVID-19 (a few samples of this study predate the infection). Cell type and time point are not known. This chain links TRBV20-1 with TRBJ1-5; D is unclear. Sequencing was carried out using PBMCs or a T cell subset sorted from them (not recorded which). In nucleotides, the CDR3 is TGCAGTGCTAGGAAAGGTGCAAGCAATCAGCCCCAGCATTTT. Translation gives CSARKGASNQPQHF.